This is a list of T cell receptor beta chains from one sample in a study of blood T cell repertoires in COVID-19. This table comes from immunoSEQ multiplex PCR, and its TCRdb copy is limited to in-frame clones, with some not included. The repertoire includes some 120,000 clones, approximately 81% of them detected once, and around 13% sits in the top ten. The sample taken for sequencing was peripheral blood. The origin of the receptors is a woman aged 25 to 39 who had recovered from COVID-19. Each CDR3 is given with its conserved first and last residue.

CDR3 length,V gene,J gene,CDR3 protein
13,TRBV12-5,TRBJ1-1,CASGPDRVTEAFF
14,TRBV2,TRBJ1-1,CASRIPGGPTEAFF
14,TRBV19,TRBJ2-7,CASSPRLGPYEQYF
17,TRBV4-2,TRBJ1-3,CASSPTGGRNSGNTIYF
13,TRBV6-6,TRBJ2-5,CASRRLAAETQYF
14,TRBV5-1,TRBJ2-5,CASSLAASQETQYF
16,TRBV10-2,TRBJ2-7,CASNSGRGQGIHEQYF
17,TRBV27,TRBJ2-2,CASSLSATGGRTGELFF
16,TRBV7-2,TRBJ1-1,CASSLDLGTMDTEAFF
14,TRBV9,TRBJ1-4,CASSVGAGREKLFF
11,TRBV7-9,TRBJ1-4,CASSQSEKLFF
12,TRBV6-5,TRBJ1-1,CASSRVNTEAFF
16,TRBV30,TRBJ2-7,CAFSRPRQSVSFEQYF
16,TRBV5-1,TRBJ2-1,CASSPIGLADHNEQFF
13,TRBV10-3,TRBJ1-6,CATRQGDNSPLHF
10,TRBV20-1,TRBJ2-1,CSARDGAQLF
15,TRBV11-2,TRBJ2-3,CASSAMTGIKDTQYF
16,TRBV18,TRBJ1-3,CASSPFDRQGGNTIYF
16,TRBV4-2,TRBJ1-5,CASSPGQGMGSQPQHF
12,TRBV4-1,TRBJ1-1,CASSQDLAEAFF
14,TRBV5-6,TRBJ2-5,CASSPDEREETQYF
14,TRBV7-2,TRBJ1-6,CASSLEVRNSPLHF
15,TRBV15,TRBJ2-1,CATNPLVAGRNEQFF
14,TRBV13,TRBJ1-3,CASSLVIRGNTIYF
14,TRBV30,TRBJ1-4,CACHDRVEVGKLFF
17,TRBV18,TRBJ2-2,CASSQTEEQGETGELFF
17,TRBV7-3,TRBJ2-7,CASSLISRDKNSYEQYF
13,TRBV6-5,TRBJ2-7,CAGKTGESYEQYF
15,TRBV6-4,TRBJ2-3,CASSDRAGGTDTQYF
14,TRBV7-2,TRBJ2-1,CASSLLAEALAQFF
15,TRBV25-1,TRBJ1-2,CASSAQGRYGYGYTF
14,TRBV29-1,TRBJ2-1,CSVDLGQGYNEQFF
15,TRBV19,TRBJ2-1,CASSMSSRGQNEQFF
15,TRBV6-5,TRBJ1-5,CASSAENDFNQPQHF
15,TRBV19,TRBJ1-6,CASRTGQGANSPLHF
15,TRBV9,TRBJ1-1,CASSVHSGGNTEAFF
16,TRBV7-2,TRBJ2-2,CASSLMAGPNTGELFF
14,TRBV4-2,TRBJ2-1,CASSQASPSAEQFF
13,TRBV5-4,TRBJ2-5,CASSPRWEETQYF
15,TRBV6-5,TRBJ2-1,CASSWTSGRPNEQFF
14,TRBV19,TRBJ2-1,CASLAGGSYNEQFF
16,TRBV4-2,TRBJ2-5,CASSPTRLAVPGTQYF
16,TRBV11-2,TRBJ2-4,CASSLRTSGSNNIQYF
13,TRBV12-3/TRBV12-4,TRBJ1-2,CASVLSLNYGYTF
15,TRBV9,TRBJ2-2,CASSIGQGKAGELFF
16,TRBV11-1,TRBJ2-2,CASSKGLAGEAGELFF